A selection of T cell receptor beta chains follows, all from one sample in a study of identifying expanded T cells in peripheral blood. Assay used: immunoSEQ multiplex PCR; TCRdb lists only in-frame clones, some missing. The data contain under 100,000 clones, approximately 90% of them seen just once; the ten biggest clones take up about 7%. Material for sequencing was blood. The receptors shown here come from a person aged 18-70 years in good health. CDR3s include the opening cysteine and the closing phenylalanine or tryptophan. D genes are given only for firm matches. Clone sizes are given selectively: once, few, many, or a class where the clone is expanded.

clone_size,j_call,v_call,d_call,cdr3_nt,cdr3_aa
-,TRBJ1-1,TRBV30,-,TGTGCCTGGAGTGTACAGGGATGGACTGAAGCTTTCTTT,CAWSVQGWTEAFF
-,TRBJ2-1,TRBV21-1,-,TGTGCCAGCACCCCCCGAGTTGTGAGCGCTGGCTCCTACAATGAGCAGTTCTTC,CASTPRVVSAGSYNEQFF
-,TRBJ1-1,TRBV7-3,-,TGTGCCAGCAGCTTTGTCCTGGACACTGAAGCTTTCTTT,CASSFVLDTEAFF
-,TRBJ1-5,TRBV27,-,TGTGCCAGCAGTTGGGGGCTTAATCAGCCCCAGCATTTT,CASSWGLNQPQHF
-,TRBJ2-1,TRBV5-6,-,TGTGCCAGCAGCTTGTCCGGGAGTGGGTCCTATGAGCAGTTCTTC,CASSLSGSGSYEQFF
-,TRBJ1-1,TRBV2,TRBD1,TGTGCCAGCTCCTACAGGGGATTGAACACTGAAGCTTTCTTT,CASSYRGLNTEAFF
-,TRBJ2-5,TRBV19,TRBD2,TGTGCCAGTAGTAGCCTAGCGGGAGAAAGCGGGAGGGAGACCCAGTACTTC,CASSSLAGESGRETQYF
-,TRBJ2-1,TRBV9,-,TGTGCCAGCAGCGTAGGTGTTGGGAATGAGCAGTTCTTC,CASSVGVGNEQFF
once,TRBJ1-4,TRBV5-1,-,TGCGCCAGCAGCTTGGTCGGGGCAACTAATGAAAAACTGTTTTTT,CASSLVGATNEKLFF
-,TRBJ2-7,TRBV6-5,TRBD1,TGTGCCACCGAGTCCAGGGGGCGGTACGAGCAGTACTTC,CATESRGRYEQYF
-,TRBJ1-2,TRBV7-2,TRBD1,TGTGCCAGCAGCCCAACAGGGACAGGGGGCGGCTACACCTTC,CASSPTGTGGGYTF
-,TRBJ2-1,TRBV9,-,TGTGCCAGCAGCGTAGGATCCCACAATGAGCAGTTCTTC,CASSVGSHNEQFF
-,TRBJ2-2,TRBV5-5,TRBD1,TGTGCCAGCAGCTTGGCGAGGTGGACAGGGCACGCGAACACCGGGGAGCTGTTTTTT,CASSLARWTGHANTGELFF
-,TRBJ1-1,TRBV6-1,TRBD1,TGTGCCAGCAGTGAAGTTCTAGGGGGCGCAGGAAGCACTGAAGCTTTCTTT,CASSEVLGGAGSTEAFF
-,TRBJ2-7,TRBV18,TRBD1,TGTGCCAGCTCACCGGGACAGGGGATCGACGAGCAGTACTTC,CASSPGQGIDEQYF
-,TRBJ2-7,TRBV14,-,TGTGCCAGCAGCCTTCAATCCGGCGGGTACGAGCAGTACTTC,CASSLQSGGYEQYF
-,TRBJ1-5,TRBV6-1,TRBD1,TGTGCCAGCAGTGACCCTTTAGGACAGGTTTTGAGCAATCAGCCCCAGCATTTT,CASSDPLGQVLSNQPQHF
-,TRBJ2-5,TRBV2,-,TGTGCCAGCAGTGAGGGTGCAACCCAGTACTTC,CASSEGATQYF
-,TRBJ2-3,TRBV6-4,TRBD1,TGTGCCAGCAGAGTAGACAGGGGTAGTTCAGATACGCAGTATTTT,CASRVDRGSSDTQYF
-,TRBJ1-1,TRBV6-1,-,TGTGCCAGCAGTGAAGGGGTCAGGGTTAGTGAAGCTTTCTTT,CASSEGVRVSEAFF
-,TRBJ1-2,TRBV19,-,TGTGCCAGTAGTAGGACAGTTACTAACTATGGCTACACCTTC,CASSRTVTNYGYTF
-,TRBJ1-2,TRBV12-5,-,TGTGCTAGTGGTACCGTCTTAGGTCGCTATGGCTACACCTTC,CASGTVLGRYGYTF
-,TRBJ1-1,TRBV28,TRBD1,TGTGCCAGCAGTCAAACTACAGGGGGCGTCGCTGAAGCTTTCTTT,CASSQTTGGVAEAFF
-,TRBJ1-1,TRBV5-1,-,TGCGCCAGCAGCTTGAGACGGGACACTGAAGCTTTCTTT,CASSLRRDTEAFF
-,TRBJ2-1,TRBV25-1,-,TGTGCCAGCGCCCAGTGGGGCAGGGGAAAGGACAATGAGCAGTTCTTC,CASAQWGRGKDNEQFF
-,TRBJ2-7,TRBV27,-,TGTGCCAGCAGTTTAGAGTCTGGCAGTCTCACCTACGAGCAGTACTTC,CASSLESGSLTYEQYF
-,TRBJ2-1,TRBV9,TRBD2,TGTGCCAGCAGCTTTAGCGGGAGTGTCTTTAGTGAGCAGTTCTTC,CASSFSGSVFSEQFF
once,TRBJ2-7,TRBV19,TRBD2,TGTGCCAGTAGTAGACGGGGACTAGCGGGGAACAGTGGCTCCTACGAGCAGTACTTC,CASSRRGLAGNSGSYEQYF
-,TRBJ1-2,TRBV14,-,TGTGCCAGCAGCCCCGCCAGGGACTATGGCTACACCTTC,CASSPARDYGYTF
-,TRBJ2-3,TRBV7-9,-,TGTGCCAGCAGACCTCCCCCGGGGGGCACAGATACGCAGTATTTT,CASRPPPGGTDTQYF
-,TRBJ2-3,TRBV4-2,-,TGTGCCAGCAGCCAAAATGGTCAAGATACGCAGTATTTT,CASSQNGQDTQYF
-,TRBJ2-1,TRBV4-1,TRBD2,TGCGCCAGCAGCCAAGATCCGGGCGGGGGGGCCAACAATGAGCAGTTCTTC,CASSQDPGGGANNEQFF
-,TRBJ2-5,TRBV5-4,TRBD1,TGTGCCAGCAGCTGGAACAGGGGTGGGCAAGAGACCCAGTACTTC,CASSWNRGGQETQYF
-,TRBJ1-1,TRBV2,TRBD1,TGTGCCAGCATTTCGCCCCAGGGGGCTGAAGCTTTCTTT,CASISPQGAEAFF
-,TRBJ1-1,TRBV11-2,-,TGTGCCAGCAGCTTACGCGGACAAAACACTGAAGCTTTCTTT,CASSLRGQNTEAFF
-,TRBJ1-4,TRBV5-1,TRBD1,TGCGCCAGCAGCCCGGGGGACAGAAGCGGGGTTGAAAAACTGTTTTTT,CASSPGDRSGVEKLFF
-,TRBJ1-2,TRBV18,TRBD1,TGTGCCAGCTCAACCCGGGACAGAGACTATGGCTACACCTTC,CASSTRDRDYGYTF